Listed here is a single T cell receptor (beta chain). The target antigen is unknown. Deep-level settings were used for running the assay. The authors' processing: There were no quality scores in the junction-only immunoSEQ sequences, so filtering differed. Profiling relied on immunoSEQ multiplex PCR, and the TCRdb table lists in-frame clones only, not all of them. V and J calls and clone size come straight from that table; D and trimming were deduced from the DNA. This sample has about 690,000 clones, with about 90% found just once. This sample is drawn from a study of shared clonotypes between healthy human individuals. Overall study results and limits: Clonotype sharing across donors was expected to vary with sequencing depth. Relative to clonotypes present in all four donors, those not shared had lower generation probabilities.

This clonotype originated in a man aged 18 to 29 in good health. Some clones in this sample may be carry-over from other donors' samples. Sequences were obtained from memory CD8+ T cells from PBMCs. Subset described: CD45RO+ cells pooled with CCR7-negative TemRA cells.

This chain's CDR3 is CASKTGFETQYF. The DNA of the CDR3 is TGTGCCAGCAAGACAGGGTTTGAGACCCAGTACTTC. The gene calls are TRBV27 and TRBJ2-5, with 7 bases matching TRBD1. The CDR3 covers 12 residues. Germline CDR1 is MNHEY and CDR2 is SMNVEV (reference sequence). J was trimmed by 5 bases and V by 7 bases; bases with no gene match: 4.